A single sample gave rise to the 16 T cell receptor beta chains below, sequenced in a study of T cells in Graves' hyperthyroidism and ophthalmopathy. The source material, RNA transcripts, was used to amplify TCR beta CDR3 regions. In the first-round RT-PCR of the TCR CDR3, the HTBI primer set was used. TCRdb independently ran MiXCR on the multiplex PCR reads; one entry per CDR3 protein. Of 800,000 or so distinct CDR3 sequences listed, more than 30% are singletons. Sequenced material: blood. These receptors were collected from a man between 18 and 29 years old with Graves' hyperthyroidism.

With regard to this clonotype: A much more abundant neighbour one base away suggests this may be a read error. The CDR3 end shows no conserved phenylalanine or tryptophan, and so a read error is likely. The chain couples TRBV7-6 to TRBJ1-2; D remains ambiguous. This CDR3 is built from 15 residues. Trimming pared 1 base from V and 7 bases from J, leaving 16 bases between. Germline V gene data show CDR1 as SGHVS and CDR2 as FNYEAQ. The DNA of the CDR3 is TGTGCCAGCAGCTTAGATCTTGTAGAGCTGCCTGGCTACACCCTC. It yields the protein CASSLDLVELPGYTL.

The chain has TRBV10-2 and TRBJ1-6; 7 nucleotides agree with TRBD1. CDR1 and CDR2 from the germline V gene are WSHSY and SAAADI. Trimming cost V 7 bases and J 7 bases; bases outside gene matches: 7. CDR3 size: 14 residues. The chain's CDR3 is CASKRGTENSPLHF. CDR3 DNA sequence: TGCGCCAGCAAGAGGGGGACAGAGAATTCACCCCTCCACTTT.

This clonotype was detected ten times or more. This sequence joins TRBV5-1 and TRBJ2-6; 7 bases line up with TRBD1. Germline V gives CDR1 SGHRS, CDR2 YFSETQ. V lost 4 bases and J lost 0; bases outside the gene matches: 7. The CDR3 runs 17 residues. CDR3 amino acids: CASSPGTASSGANVLTF. CDR3 nucleotides: TGCGCCAGCAGCCCCGGGACAGCCAGCTCTGGGGCCAACGTCCTGACTTTC.

The V call is TRBV29-1, the J call TRBJ2-2; 10 bases line up with TRBD2. Germline trimming cut 0 bases from V and 5 bases from J; bases unmatched to any gene: 3. Germline CDR1 is SQVTM and CDR2 is ANQGSEA. This CDR3 contains 15 residues. The CDR3 protein is CSVEDGGLATGELFF. In DNA, the CDR3 is TGCAGCGTTGAAGATGGGGGACTAGCGACCGGGGAGCTGTTTTTT.

In this sample, this clonotype turned up once. A read error is possible here, since a much larger clone lies one base away. The V and J genes are TRBV7-2 and TRBJ1-1; possible D gene TRBD1, 6 bases. In germline, CDR1 is SGHTA, CDR2 FQGNSA. The V and J ends lost 1 base and 13 bases respectively, with 10 bases between them. This CDR3 spans 11 amino acids. This CDR3 reads CASSLGGLVFF. CDR3 sequence (DNA): TGTGCCAGCAGCTTAGGGGGGCTAGTTTTCTTT.

This clonotype was counted ten times or more. Mismatch with germline at one junction end may stem from a read error. The V gene is TRBV5-1, the J gene TRBJ2-7; D is ambiguous. The CDR3 sequence is 14 residues long. CDR1 SGHRS and CDR2 YFSETQ come from the germline V gene. This chain's CDR3 is CASSFPGRSYEQYF. CDR3 nucleotides: TGTGCCAGCAGCTTTCCCGGGCGAAGCTACGAGCAGTACTTC.

This rearrangement joins TRBV19 to TRBJ1-5, with D hard to call. The DNA end is more similar to TRBJ2-3, so the J call may be wrong. CDR3 length equals 13 residues. Germline CDR1 and CDR2: LNHDA and SQIVND (reference sequence). This CDR3 reads CASRMGSTDTQYF. DNA for the CDR3: TGTGCCAGTCGAATGGGGAGCACAGATACGCAGTATTTT.

This rearrangement joins TRBV18 to TRBJ1-5; 10 bases fit TRBD1. This CDR3 is 18 amino acids long. In germline, CDR1 is KGHSH, CDR2 LQKENI. J was trimmed by 0 bases and V by 2 bases; bases with no gene match: 7. The CDR3 DNA follows: TGTGCCAGCTCACCAAGGGACAGGGGACGTTATAGCAATCAGCCCCAGCATTTT. Protein product: CASSPRDRGRYSNQPQHF.

This clonotype was counted between two and nine times. The chain has TRBV7-2 and TRBJ1-1; 9 nucleotides match TRBD1. This CDR3 has 18 residues. V lost 5 bases to trimming and J lost 0 bases; unmatched junction nucleotides: 13. Looked up from germline, CDR1 is SGHTA and CDR2 is FQGNSA. In DNA form, the CDR3 reads TGTGCCAGCAGCCAGGGTCATGTCCGGGACAGGGTGAACACTGAAGCTTTCTTT. Protein: CASSQGHVRDRVNTEAFF.

In this sample, this clonotype turned up a few times. The chain uses TRBV9 and TRBJ2-7; 7 nucleotides align to TRBD1. Per the germline V gene, CDR1 is SGDLS and CDR2 is YYNGEE. V was pared by 4 bases and J by 1 base, with 5 bases of the junction left unmatched. The CDR3 consists of 14 residues. CDR3 region: CASSTTGLSYEQYF. The CDR3 DNA is TGTGCCAGCAGCACGACAGGGTTGTCCTACGAGCAGTACTTC.

This clonotype was found many times. The CDR3 loop reads CASSQDETETQYF. The CDR3 bases are TGTGCCAGCAGTCAGGACGAGACGGAGACCCAGTACTTC. The rearrangement uses TRBV6-5 and TRBJ2-5; D is unresolved. The CDR3 runs 13 residues. Germline CDR1 is MNHEY and CDR2 is SVGAGI. V dropped 5 bases and J dropped 5 bases, with 12 bases sitting between them.

The rearrangement uses TRBV11-2 and TRBJ1-3; unclear D gene. Trimming cost V 6 bases and J 0 bases, with 15 bases left between them. The CDR3 extends over 16 amino acids. Germline values: CDR1 SGHAT, CDR2 FQNNGV. Here the CDR3 DNA reads TGTGCCAGCAGACCCGACACCCATGACTCTGGAAACACCATATATTTT. This codes for CASRPDTHDSGNTIYF.

This clonotype was observed a few times. The chain joins TRBV7-3 to TRBJ1-1; no firm D call. From germline, CDR1 is SGHTA and CDR2 FQGTGA. With 1 base removed from V and 5 bases from J, the gap between germline ends came to 11 bases. The CDR3 has 14 amino acids. CDR3 nucleotides: TGTGCCAGCAGCTTAAGGGCCTACGGTACTGAAGCTTTCTTT. It specifies CASSLRAYGTEAFF.

This clonotype appeared many times. The chain links TRBV24-1 to TRBJ2-7; 12 bases are shared with TRBD2. Losses at the gene ends were 4 bases for V and 5 bases for J; bases not matched to a gene: 5. The germline V gene has CDR1 KGHDR and CDR2 SFDVKD. This CDR3 is built from 15 residues. CDR3 sequence: CATSDSSGRVDEQYF. The DNA of the CDR3 is TGTGCCACCAGTGACTCTAGCGGGAGGGTCGACGAGCAGTACTTC.

This clonotype was seen more than once but under ten times. This chain uses TRBV20-1 with TRBJ1-4; D not certain. The germline V gene has CDR1 DFQATT and CDR2 SNEGSKA (reference sequence). This CDR3 has 13 residues. V lost 1 base to trimming and J lost 5 bases, with 8 bases between them. The CDR3 DNA sequence: TGCAGTGCTAGAGGACTGGGGAATGAAAAACTGTTTTTT. This encodes CSARGLGNEKLFF.

Only a few counts were recorded for this clonotype. The rearrangement joins TRBV20-1 to TRBJ1-1, with D unclear. Germline CDR1 and CDR2: DFQATT and SNEGSKA (reference sequence). V lost 0 bases, J lost 1 base, and 12 bases lay in between. The CDR3 length is 15 residues. This CDR3 is CSARDVGSSNTEAFF. CDR3 nucleotides: TGCAGTGCTAGAGATGTTGGCTCCTCGAACACTGAAGCTTTCTTT.